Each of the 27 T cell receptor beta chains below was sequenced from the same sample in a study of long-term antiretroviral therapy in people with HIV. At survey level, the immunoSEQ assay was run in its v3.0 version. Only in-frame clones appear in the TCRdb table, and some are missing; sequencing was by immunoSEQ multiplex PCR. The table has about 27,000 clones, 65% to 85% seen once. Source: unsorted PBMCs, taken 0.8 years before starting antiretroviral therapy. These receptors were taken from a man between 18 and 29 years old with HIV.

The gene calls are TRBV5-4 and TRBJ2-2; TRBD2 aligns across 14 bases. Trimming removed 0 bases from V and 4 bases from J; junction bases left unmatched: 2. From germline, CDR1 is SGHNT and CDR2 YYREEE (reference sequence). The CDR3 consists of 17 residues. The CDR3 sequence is CASSLGLAGGRTGELFF. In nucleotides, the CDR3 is TGTGCCAGCAGCTTGGGACTAGCGGGGGGGCGCACCGGGGAGCTGTTTTTT.

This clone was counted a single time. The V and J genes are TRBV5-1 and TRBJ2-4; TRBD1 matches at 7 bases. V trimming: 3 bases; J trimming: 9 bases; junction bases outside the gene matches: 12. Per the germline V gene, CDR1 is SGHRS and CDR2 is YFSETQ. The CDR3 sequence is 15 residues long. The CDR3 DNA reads TGCGCCAGCAGCTCTGGGACAGATGGGGTTGGCATTCAGTACTTC. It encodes CASSSGTDGVGIQYF.

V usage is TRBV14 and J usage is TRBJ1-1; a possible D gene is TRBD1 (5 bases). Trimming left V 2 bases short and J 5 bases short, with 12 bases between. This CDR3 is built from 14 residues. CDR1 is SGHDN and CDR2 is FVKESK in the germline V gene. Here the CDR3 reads CASSQFEGVTEAFF. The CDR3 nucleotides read TGTGCCAGCAGCCAATTCGAAGGGGTTACTGAAGCTTTCTTT. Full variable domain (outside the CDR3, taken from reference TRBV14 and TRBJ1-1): EAGVTQFPSHSVIEKGQTVTLRCDPISGHDNLYWYRRVMGKEIKFLLHFVKESKQDESGMPNNRFLAERTGGTYSTLKVQPAELEDSGVYFCASSQFEGVTEAFFGQGTRLTVV.

The CDR3 DNA is TGCAGCGCCCAGAGAGTAGGGAACACTGAAGCTTTCTTT. Protein: CSAQRVGNTEAFF. The rearrangement uses TRBV29-1 and TRBJ1-1, with unresolved D. CDR1 and CDR2 from the germline V gene are SQVTM and ANQGSEA. The CDR3 has 13 residues. Trimming took off 7 bases at V and 1 base at J, with 13 bases between the two ends.

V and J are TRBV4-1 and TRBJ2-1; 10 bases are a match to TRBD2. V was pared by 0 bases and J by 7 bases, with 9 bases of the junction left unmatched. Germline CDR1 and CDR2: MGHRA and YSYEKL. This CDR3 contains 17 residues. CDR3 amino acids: CASSQESGGAWWNEQFF. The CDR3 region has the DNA TGCGCCAGCAGCCAAGAGAGCGGGGGGGCATGGTGGAATGAGCAGTTCTTC.

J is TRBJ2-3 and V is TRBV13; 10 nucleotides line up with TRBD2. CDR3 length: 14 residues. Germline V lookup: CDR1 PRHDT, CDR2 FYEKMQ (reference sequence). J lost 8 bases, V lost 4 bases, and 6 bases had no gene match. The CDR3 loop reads CASSSRTSGGTQYF. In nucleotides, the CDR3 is TGTGCCAGCAGCTCAAGGACTAGCGGAGGTACGCAGTATTTT. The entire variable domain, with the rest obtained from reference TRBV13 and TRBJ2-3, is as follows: AAGVIQSPRHLIKEKRETATLKCYPIPRHDTVYWYQQGPGQDPQFLISFYEKMQSDKGSIPDRFSAQQFSDYHSELNMSSLELGDSALYFCASSSRTSGGTQYFGPGTRLTVL.

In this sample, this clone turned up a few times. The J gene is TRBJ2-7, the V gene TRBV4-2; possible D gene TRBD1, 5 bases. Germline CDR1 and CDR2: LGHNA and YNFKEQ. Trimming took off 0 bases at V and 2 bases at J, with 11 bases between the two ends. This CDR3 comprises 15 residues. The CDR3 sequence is CASSQEWSGPYEQYF. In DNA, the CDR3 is TGTGCCAGCAGCCAAGAGTGGTCAGGGCCCTACGAGCAGTACTTC.

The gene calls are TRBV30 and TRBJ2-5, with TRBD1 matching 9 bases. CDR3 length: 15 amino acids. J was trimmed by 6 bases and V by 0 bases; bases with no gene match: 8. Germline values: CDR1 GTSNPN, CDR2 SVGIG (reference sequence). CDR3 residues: CAWSVLGTGLKTQYF. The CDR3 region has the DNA TGTGCCTGGAGTGTACTCGGGACAGGGTTGAAGACCCAGTACTTC.

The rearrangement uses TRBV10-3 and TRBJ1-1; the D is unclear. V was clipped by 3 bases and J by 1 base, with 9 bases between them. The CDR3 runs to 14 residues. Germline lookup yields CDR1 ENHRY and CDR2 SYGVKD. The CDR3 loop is CAISDLRTNTEAFF. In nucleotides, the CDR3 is TGTGCCATCAGTGACCTCCGGACGAACACTGAAGCTTTCTTT.

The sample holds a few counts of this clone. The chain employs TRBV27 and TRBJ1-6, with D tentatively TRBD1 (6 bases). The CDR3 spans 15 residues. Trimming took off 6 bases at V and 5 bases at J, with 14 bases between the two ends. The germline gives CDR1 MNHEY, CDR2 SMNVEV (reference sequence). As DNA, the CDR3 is TGTGCCAGCAGCGTAGGGACATCAAATAATTCACCCCTCCACTTT. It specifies CASSVGTSNNSPLHF.

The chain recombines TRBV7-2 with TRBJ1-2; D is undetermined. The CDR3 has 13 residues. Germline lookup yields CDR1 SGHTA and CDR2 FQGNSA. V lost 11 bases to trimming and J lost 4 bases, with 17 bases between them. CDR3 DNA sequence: TGTGCCGAAGTTGCCCCAAACTTCTATGGCTACACCTTC. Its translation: CAEVAPNFYGYTF.

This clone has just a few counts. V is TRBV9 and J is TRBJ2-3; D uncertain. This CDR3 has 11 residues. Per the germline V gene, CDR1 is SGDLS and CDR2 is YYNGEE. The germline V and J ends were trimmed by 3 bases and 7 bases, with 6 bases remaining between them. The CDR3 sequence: CASSARYTQYF. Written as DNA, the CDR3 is TGTGCCAGCAGCGCCCGGTATACGCAGTATTTT.

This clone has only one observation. DNA for the CDR3: TGTGCCAGCAGCTTAGGGGATATGGGGCCCCAGTACTTC. This gives the protein CASSLGDMGPQYF. The chain has TRBV7-9 and TRBJ2-5, with D possibly matching TRBD1 (5 bases). V lost 1 base and J 9 bases, leaving 12 bases between the germline ends. This CDR3 region has 13 residues. Germline V gene sequence: CDR1 SEHNR, CDR2 FQNEAQ (reference sequence).

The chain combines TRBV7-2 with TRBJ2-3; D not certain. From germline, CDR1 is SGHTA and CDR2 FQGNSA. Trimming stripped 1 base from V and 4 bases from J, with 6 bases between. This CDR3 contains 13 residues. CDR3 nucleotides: TGTGCCAGCAGCTTAGTGGGCCCAGATACGCAGTATTTT. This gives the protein CASSLVGPDTQYF.

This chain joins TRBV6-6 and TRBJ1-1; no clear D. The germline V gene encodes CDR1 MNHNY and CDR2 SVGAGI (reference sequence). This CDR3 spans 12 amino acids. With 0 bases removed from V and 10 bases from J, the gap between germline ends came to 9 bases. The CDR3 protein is CASSYSSRPAFF. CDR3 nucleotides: TGTGCCAGCAGTTACTCATCAAGGCCAGCTTTCTTT.

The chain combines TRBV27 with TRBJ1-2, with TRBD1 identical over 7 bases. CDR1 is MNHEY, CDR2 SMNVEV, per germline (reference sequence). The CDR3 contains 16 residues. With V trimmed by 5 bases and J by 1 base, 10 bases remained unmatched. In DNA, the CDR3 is TGTGCCAGCAGTACCGGGGTGTCAGGGGGTAACTATGGCTACACCTTC. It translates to CASSTGVSGGNYGYTF.

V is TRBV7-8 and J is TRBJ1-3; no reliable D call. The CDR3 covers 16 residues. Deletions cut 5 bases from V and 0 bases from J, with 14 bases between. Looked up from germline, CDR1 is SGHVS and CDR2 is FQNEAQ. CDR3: CASSTSLIFSGNTIYF. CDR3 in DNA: TGTGCCAGCAGCACAAGCCTTATCTTCTCTGGAAACACCATATATTTT.

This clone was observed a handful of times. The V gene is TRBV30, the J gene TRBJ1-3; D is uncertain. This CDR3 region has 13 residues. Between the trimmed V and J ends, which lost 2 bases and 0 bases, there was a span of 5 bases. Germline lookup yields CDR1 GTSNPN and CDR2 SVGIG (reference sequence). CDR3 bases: TGTGCCTGGAGTCTGAGCTCTGGAAACACCATATATTTT. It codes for CAWSLSSGNTIYF.

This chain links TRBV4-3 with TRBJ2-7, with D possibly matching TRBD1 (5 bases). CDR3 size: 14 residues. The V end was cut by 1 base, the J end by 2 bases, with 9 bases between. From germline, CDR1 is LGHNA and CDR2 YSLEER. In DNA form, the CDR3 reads TGCGCCAGCAGCCAAGCACTGGGGCCCTACGAGCAGTACTTC. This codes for CASSQALGPYEQYF.

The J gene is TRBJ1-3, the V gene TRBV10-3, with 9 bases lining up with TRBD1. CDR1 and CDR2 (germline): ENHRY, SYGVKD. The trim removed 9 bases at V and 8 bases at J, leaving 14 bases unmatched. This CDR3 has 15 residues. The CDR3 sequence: CAIQSGTGRLDTIYF. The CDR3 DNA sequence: TGTGCCATACAAAGCGGGACAGGGAGATTGGACACCATATATTTT.

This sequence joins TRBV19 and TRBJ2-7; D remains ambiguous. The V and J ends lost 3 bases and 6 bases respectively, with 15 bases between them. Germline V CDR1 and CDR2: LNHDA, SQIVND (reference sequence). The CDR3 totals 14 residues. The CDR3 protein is CASSMGSNPSEQYF. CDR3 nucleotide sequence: TGTGCCAGTAGTATGGGTAGTAATCCCTCCGAGCAGTACTTC. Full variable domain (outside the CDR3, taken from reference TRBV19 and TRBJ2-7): DGGITQSPKYLFRKEGQNVTLSCEQNLNHDAMYWYRQDPGQGLRLIYYSQIVNDFQKGDIAEGYSVSREKKESFPLTVTSAQKNPTAFYLCASSMGSNPSEQYFGPGTRLTVT.

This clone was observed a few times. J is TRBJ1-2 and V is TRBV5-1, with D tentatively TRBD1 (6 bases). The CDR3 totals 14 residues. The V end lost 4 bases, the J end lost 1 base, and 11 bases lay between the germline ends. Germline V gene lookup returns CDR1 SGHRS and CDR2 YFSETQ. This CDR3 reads CASSLGQHNYGYTF. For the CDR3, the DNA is TGCGCCAGCAGCCTCGGACAGCATAACTATGGCTACACCTTC. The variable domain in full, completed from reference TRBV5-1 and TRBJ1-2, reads KAGVTQTPRYLIKTRGQQVTLSCSPISGHRSVSWYQQTPGQGLQFLFEYFSETQRNKGNFPGRFSGRQFSNSRSEMNVSTLELGDSALYLCASSLGQHNYGYTFGSGTRLTVV.

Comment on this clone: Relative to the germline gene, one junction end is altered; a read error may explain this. CDR3 in amino acids: CAGRIGATDTQYF. The DNA of the CDR3 is TGTGCCGGGAGGATAGGAGCCACAGATACGCAGTATTTT. The J gene is TRBJ2-3, the V gene TRBV30; tentatively, D is TRBD2 (6 bases). The CDR3 length is 13 residues. Per the germline V gene, CDR1 is GTSNPN and CDR2 is SVGIG (reference sequence).

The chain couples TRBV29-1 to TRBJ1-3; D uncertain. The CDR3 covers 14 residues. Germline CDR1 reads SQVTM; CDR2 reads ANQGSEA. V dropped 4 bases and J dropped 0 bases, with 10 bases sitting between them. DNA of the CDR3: TGCAGCGTTGTAATGGCTGGCTCTGGAAACACCATATATTTT. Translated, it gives CSVVMAGSGNTIYF.

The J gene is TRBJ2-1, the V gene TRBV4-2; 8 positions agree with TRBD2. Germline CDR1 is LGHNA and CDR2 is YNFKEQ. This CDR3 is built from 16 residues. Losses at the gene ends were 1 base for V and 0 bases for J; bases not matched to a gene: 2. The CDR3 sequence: CASSQVAGSSYNEQFF. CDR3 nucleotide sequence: TGTGCCAGCAGCCAAGTAGCGGGGTCCTCCTACAATGAGCAGTTCTTC.

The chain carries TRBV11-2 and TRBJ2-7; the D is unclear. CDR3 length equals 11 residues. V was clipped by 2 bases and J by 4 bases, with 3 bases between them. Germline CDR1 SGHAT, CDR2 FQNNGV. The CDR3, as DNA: TGTGCCAGCAGCTTAAATTACGAGCAGTACTTC. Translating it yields CASSLNYEQYF.

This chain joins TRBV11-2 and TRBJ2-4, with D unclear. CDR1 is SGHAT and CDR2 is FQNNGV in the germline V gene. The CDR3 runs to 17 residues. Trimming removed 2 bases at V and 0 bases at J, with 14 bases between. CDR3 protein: CASSLSDWDLAKNIQYF. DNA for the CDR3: TGTGCCAGCAGCTTATCCGACTGGGATCTAGCCAAAAACATTCAGTACTTC.